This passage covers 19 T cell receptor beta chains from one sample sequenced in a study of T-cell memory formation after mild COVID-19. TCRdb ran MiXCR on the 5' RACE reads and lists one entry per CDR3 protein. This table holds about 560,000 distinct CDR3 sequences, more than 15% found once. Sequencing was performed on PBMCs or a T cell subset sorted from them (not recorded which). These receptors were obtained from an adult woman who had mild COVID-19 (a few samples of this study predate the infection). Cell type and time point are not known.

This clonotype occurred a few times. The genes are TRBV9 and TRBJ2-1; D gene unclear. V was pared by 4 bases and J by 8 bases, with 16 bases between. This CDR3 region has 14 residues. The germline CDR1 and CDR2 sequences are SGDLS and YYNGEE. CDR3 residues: CASSPETGIYEQFF. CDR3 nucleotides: TGTGCCAGCAGCCCGGAGACCGGAATTTATGAGCAGTTCTTC.

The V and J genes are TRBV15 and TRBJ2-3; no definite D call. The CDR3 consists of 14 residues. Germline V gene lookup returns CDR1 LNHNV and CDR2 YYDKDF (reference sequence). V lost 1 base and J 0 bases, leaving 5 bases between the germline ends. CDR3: CATSRGSSTDTQYF. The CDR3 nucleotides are TGTGCCACCAGCAGAGGATCTAGCACAGATACGCAGTATTTT. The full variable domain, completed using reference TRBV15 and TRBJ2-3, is DAMVIQNPRYQVTQFGKPVTLSCSQTLNHNVMYWYQQKSSQAPKLLFHYYDKDFNNEADTPDNFQSRRPNTSFCFLDIRSPGLGDTAMYLCATSRGSSTDTQYFGPGTRLTVL.

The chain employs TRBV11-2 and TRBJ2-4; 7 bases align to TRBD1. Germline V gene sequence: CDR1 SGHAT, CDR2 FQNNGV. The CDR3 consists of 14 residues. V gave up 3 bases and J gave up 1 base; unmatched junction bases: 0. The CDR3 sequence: CASSFRGAKNIQYF. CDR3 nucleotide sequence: TGTGCCAGCAGCTTCAGGGGGGCCAAAAACATTCAGTACTTC.

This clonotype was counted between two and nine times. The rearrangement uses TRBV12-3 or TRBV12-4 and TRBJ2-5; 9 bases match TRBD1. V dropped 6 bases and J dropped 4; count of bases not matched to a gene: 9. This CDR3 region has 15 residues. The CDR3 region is CASRRQDRGTETQYF. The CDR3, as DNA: TGTGCCAGCAGGCGACAAGACAGGGGGACAGAGACCCAGTACTTC.

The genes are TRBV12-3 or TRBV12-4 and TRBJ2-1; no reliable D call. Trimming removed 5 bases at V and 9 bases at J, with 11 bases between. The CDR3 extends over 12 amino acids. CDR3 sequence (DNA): TGTGCCAGCAGTAGTGAGGATCTTGAGCAGTTCTTC. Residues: CASSSEDLEQFF.

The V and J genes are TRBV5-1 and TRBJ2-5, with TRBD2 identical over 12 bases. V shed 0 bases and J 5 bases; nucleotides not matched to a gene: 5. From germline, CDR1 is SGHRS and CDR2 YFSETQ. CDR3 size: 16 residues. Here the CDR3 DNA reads TGCGCCAGCAGCTTGGGGCTAGCGGGAGGGGAGGAGACCCAGTACTTC. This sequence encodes CASSLGLAGGEETQYF.

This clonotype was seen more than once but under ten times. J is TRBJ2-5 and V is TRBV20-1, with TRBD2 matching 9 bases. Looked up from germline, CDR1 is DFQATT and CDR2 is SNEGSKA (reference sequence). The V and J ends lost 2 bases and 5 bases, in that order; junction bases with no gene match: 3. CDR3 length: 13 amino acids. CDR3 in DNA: TGCAGTGCTAGACTAGCGGGGTCGGAGACCCAGTACTTC. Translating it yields CSARLAGSETQYF.

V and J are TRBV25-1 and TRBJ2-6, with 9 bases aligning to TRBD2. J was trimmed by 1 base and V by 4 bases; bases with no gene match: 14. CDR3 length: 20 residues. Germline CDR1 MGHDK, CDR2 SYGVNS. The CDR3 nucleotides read TGTGCCAGCAGTGGGCTTATGCTGCTAGCGGGATCGTCTGGGGCCAACGTCCTGACTTTC. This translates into CASSGLMLLAGSSGANVLTF.

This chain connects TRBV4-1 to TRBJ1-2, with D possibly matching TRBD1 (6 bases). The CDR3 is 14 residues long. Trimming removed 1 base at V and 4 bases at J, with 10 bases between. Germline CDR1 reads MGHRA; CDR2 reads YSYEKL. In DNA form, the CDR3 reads TGCGCCAGCAGCCAAGTGGCAGGGGTCTATGGCTACACCTTC. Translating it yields CASSQVAGVYGYTF.

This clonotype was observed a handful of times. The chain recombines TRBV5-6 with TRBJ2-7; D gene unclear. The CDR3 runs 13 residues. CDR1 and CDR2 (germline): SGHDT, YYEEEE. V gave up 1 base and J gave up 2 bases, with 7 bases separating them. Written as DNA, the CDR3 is TGTGCCAGCAGCTTGATCAACCCCTACGAGCAGTACTTC. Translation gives CASSLINPYEQYF.

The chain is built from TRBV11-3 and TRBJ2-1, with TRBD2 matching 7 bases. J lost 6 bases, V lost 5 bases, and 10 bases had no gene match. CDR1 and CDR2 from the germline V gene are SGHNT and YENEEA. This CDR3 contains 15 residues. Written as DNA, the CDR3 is TGTGCCAGCAGCCCGACTAGCTTCGGGCGCAATGAGCAGTTCTTC. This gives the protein CASSPTSFGRNEQFF.

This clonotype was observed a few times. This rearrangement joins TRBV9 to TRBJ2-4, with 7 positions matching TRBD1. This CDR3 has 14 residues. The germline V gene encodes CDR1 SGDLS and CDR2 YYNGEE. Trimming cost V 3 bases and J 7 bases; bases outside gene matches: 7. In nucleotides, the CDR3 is TGTGCCAGCAGCGCGACAGGGACCCCTAACATTCAGTACTTC. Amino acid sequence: CASSATGTPNIQYF.

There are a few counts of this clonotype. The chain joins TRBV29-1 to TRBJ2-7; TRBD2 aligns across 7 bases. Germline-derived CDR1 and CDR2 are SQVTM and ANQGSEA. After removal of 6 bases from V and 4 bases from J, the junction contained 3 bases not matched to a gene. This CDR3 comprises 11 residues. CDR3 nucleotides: TGCAGCGTAGGACTAGAGTACGAGCAGTACTTC. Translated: CSVGLEYEQYF.

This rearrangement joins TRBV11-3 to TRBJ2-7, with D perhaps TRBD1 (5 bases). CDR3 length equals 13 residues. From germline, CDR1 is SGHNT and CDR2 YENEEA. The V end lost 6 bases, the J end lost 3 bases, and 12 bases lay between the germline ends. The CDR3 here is CASRLNRNYEQYF. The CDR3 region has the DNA TGTGCCAGCAGATTAAACAGGAACTACGAGCAGTACTTC.

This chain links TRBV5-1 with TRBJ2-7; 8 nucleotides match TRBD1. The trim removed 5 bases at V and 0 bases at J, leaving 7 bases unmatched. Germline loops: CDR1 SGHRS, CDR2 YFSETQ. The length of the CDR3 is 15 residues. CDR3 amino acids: CASRQTGVGSYEQYF. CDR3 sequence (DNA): TGCGCCAGCAGGCAGACAGGGGTAGGCTCCTACGAGCAGTACTTC.

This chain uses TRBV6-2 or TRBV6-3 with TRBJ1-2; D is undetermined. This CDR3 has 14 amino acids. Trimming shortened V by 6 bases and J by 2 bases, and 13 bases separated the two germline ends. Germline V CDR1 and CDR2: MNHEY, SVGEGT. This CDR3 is CASSQHHINYGYTF. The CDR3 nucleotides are TGTGCCAGCAGCCAACACCATATCAACTATGGCTACACCTTC.

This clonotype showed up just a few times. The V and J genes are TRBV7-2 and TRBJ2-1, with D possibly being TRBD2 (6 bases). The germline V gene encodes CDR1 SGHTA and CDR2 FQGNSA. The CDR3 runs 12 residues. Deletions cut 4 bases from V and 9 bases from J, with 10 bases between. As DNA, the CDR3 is TGTGCCAGCAGCTCGGACTATGGTGAGCAGTTCTTC. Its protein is CASSSDYGEQFF. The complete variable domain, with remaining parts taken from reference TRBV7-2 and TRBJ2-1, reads GAGVSQSPSNKVTEKGKDVELRCDPISGHTALYWYRQSLGQGLEFLIYFQGNSAPDKSGLPSDRFSAERTGGSVSTLTIQRTQQEDSAVYLCASSSDYGEQFFGPGTRLTVL.

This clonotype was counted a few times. The CDR3 DNA is TGTGCCAGCAGCCCTCGCTCTCTACTACAAGAGACCCAGTACTTC. Its translation is CASSPRSLLQETQYF. The chain employs TRBV11-2 and TRBJ2-5; D is undetermined. CDR1 and CDR2 (germline): SGHAT, FQNNGV. This CDR3 has 15 residues. Trimming shortened V by 5 bases and J by 2 bases, and 15 bases separated the two germline ends.

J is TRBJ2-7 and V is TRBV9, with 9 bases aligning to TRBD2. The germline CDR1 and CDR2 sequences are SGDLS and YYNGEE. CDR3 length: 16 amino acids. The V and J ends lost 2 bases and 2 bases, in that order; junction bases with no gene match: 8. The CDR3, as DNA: TGTGCCAGCAGCGTGGGTGCTAGCGGGATTACCTACGAGCAGTACTTC. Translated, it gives CASSVGASGITYEQYF.